This entry lists 5 T cell receptor beta chains sequenced from one sample in a study of shared clonotypes between healthy human individuals. Selected positively for CCR7 and CD45RO-negative, naive CD8 cells excluded terminally differentiated effector memory CD45RA+ cells. Libraries were prepared by immunoSEQ multiplex PCR; TCRdb keeps only in-frame clonotypes and omits some of them. The sample shows under 1 million clones, about 96% of them seen only once. The material sequenced was naive CD8+ T cells sorted from blood. These receptors all stem from a man aged 30-40 years in good health.

V usage is TRBV10-3 and J usage is TRBJ2-7, with TRBD1 identical over 10 bases. The V and J ends lost 6 bases and 2 bases, in that order; junction bases with no gene match: 4. This CDR3 has 14 residues. Germline V gene sequence: CDR1 ENHRY, CDR2 SYGVKD. In DNA form, the CDR3 reads TGTGCCATCAGCGGGACAGGGGATCCCTACGAGCAGTACTTC. It specifies CAISGTGDPYEQYF.

The J gene is TRBJ2-7, the V gene TRBV4-3; D gene uncertain. CDR1 and CDR2 (germline): LGHNA, YSLEER. The CDR3 runs 16 residues. Trimming shortened V by 0 bases and J by 0 bases, and 12 bases separated the two germline ends. CDR3 bases: TGCGCCAGCAGCCAAGATCGCTACAGCAGCTCCTACGAGCAGTACTTC. It specifies CASSQDRYSSSYEQYF.

This chain joins TRBV4-3 and TRBJ2-7; 8 bases are a match to TRBD2. Germline values: CDR1 LGHNA, CDR2 YSLEER. Unmatched junction bases numbered 7, after V lost 0 bases and J lost 6 bases. This CDR3 comprises 15 residues. The CDR3 DNA reads as TGCGCCAGCAGCCAAGATATCGGACTAGCTTCCGAGCAGTACTTC. Translated: CASSQDIGLASEQYF.

The gene calls are TRBV27 and TRBJ2-7, with D maybe TRBD2 (7 bases). Germline V gene lookup returns CDR1 MNHEY and CDR2 SMNVEV (reference sequence). Trimming stripped 9 bases from V and 5 bases from J, with 14 bases between. There are 12 residues in the CDR3. In DNA, the CDR3 is TGTGCCAGTCGTACAGGGACTAACGAGCAGTACTTC. This encodes CASRTGTNEQYF.

J is TRBJ2-7 and V is TRBV6-6; D may correspond to TRBD1 or TRBD2 (6 bases each). The CDR3 spans 15 residues. The germline V and J ends were trimmed by 0 bases and 0 bases, with 9 bases remaining between them. Looked up from germline, CDR1 is MNHNY and CDR2 is SVGAGI (reference sequence). The CDR3: CASSYSGGPSYEQYF. CDR3 nucleotide sequence: TGTGCCAGCAGTTACTCTGGGGGGCCCTCCTACGAGCAGTACTTC.